This is a list of T cell receptor beta chains from one sample in a study of blood T cell repertoires in COVID-19. Clones were read by immunoSEQ multiplex PCR, and TCRdb kept only the in-frame ones, dropping some. This sample has roughly 400,000 clones; approximately 85% occur once, and the top ten carry around 2%. Sequencing used PBMCs or T cells enriched from blood (not recorded which). The receptors originated from a middle-aged woman with acute COVID-19. Both conserved end residues are part of each CDR3. The order of the fields is J gene, V gene, clone size, D gene, CDR3 DNA, CDR3 protein. The D gene is left open where the match is weak. Some rows have no size entry. The others give once, few or many, or a class for an expanded clone.

TRBJ1-2	TRBV4-1	NA	NA	TGCGCCAACCCTAGACCGACGGCCCATGGCTACACCTTC	CANPRPTAHGYTF
TRBJ1-2	TRBV19	NA	TRBD1	TGTGCCAGTAGTATTTGGGGACAGGGGATCTATGGCTACACCTTC	CASSIWGQGIYGYTF
TRBJ2-5	TRBV5-1	NA	TRBD2	TGCGCCAGCAGCCCCGGACTAGCGGGGGCGCAAGAGACCCAGTACTTC	CASSPGLAGAQETQYF
TRBJ1-2	TRBV3-1/TRBV3-2	NA	NA	TGTGCCAGCAGCCAAGAACAGGGCTCGCTCTATGGCTACACCTTC	CASSQEQGSLYGYTF
TRBJ1-3	TRBV7-9	NA	NA	TGTGCCAGCAGCTTAGTGTCCGGTATAGGGAGGGCTGGAAACACCATATATTTT	CASSLVSGIGRAGNTIYF
TRBJ1-2	TRBV5-4	NA	NA	TGTGCCAGCAGCACAGCAATACAGGCAACTAACTATGGCTACACCTTC	CASSTAIQATNYGYTF
TRBJ1-2	TRBV5-6	NA	NA	TGTGCCAGCAGCCGTGGGGCCGAAGATGGCTACACCTTC	CASSRGAEDGYTF
TRBJ2-1	TRBV5-6	NA	TRBD2	TGTGCCAGCAGTACCGGGACTAGCGGGTGGTATGAGCAGTTCTTC	CASSTGTSGWYEQFF
TRBJ1-4	TRBV6-1	NA	TRBD1	TGTGCCAGCAGTGAAACCGGGACAGGAGGTGAAAAACTGTTTTTT	CASSETGTGGEKLFF
TRBJ1-2	TRBV29-1	NA	NA	TGCAGCGTAAATAGCGGGGCACAGGATGGCTACACCTTC	CSVNSGAQDGYTF
TRBJ1-1	TRBV5-1	NA	NA	TGCGCCAGCAGCTTGGCGTCAGGGCTCACAACGGGCACTGAAGCTTTCTTT	CASSLASGLTTGTEAFF
TRBJ1-5	TRBV30	NA	NA	TGTGCCTGGAGTCGTGGGGAGACTGGTCAGCCCCAGCATTTT	CAWSRGETGQPQHF
TRBJ2-3	TRBV7-6	NA	NA	TGTGCCAGCAGCTTAGTAGGTGGGGCCACAGATACGCAGTATTTT	CASSLVGGATDTQYF
TRBJ1-1	TRBV29-1	NA	NA	TGCAGCGTCGATAGACAGGAGAACACTGAAGCTTTCTTT	CSVDRQENTEAFF
TRBJ1-2	TRBV7-9	NA	NA	TGTGCCAGCAGCTTCCCTACTGACAACGCCTTTTTCTATGGCTACACCTTC	CASSFPTDNAFFYGYTF
TRBJ1-1	TRBV6-2/TRBV6-3	once	NA	TGTGCCAGCAGTTACTCAGCGGTGAAAGCTTTCTTT	CASSYSAVKAFF
TRBJ1-3	TRBV5-6	NA	NA	TGTGCCAGCAGCTTGGATGGGGGGGCTGGAAACACCATATATTTT	CASSLDGGAGNTIYF
TRBJ1-2	TRBV5-1	few	TRBD1	TGCGCCAGCAGGACGGACAGGGACTATGGCTACACCTTC	CASRTDRDYGYTF
TRBJ2-5	TRBV6-5	NA	NA	TGTGCCAGCACCGAGTCGGAGACCCAGTACTTC	CASTESETQYF
TRBJ2-7	TRBV29-1	NA	NA	TGCAGCGTCGGCCCCCAGGGGAACGAGCAGTACTTC	CSVGPQGNEQYF
TRBJ2-5	TRBV6-1	NA	TRBD2	TGTGCCAGCAGTGACAGGGCGACTAGCGGGGGGGAGACCCAGTACTTC	CASSDRATSGGETQYF
TRBJ2-2	TRBV5-1	NA	TRBD1	TGCGCCAGCAGCTTGGCAGGGGGCCCCGGGGAGCTGTTTTTT	CASSLAGGPGELFF